Listed here are 23 T cell receptor beta chains from one sample, sequenced in a study of T-cell memory formation after mild COVID-19. TCRdb independently ran MiXCR on the 5' RACE reads; one entry per CDR3 protein. Among 75,000 to 90,000 distinct CDR3 sequences listed, over 11% were seen once. Specimen: PBMCs or a T cell subset sorted from them (not recorded which). The receptors here all came from an adult woman who had mild COVID-19 (a few samples of this study predate the infection). Cell type and time point are not known.

This clonotype has a handful of counts. This chain uses TRBV7-6 with TRBJ2-7; 12 bases agree with TRBD1. Germline V gene lookup returns CDR1 SGHVS and CDR2 FNYEAQ. V was pared by 5 bases and J by 5 bases, with 10 bases of the junction left unmatched. This CDR3 has 16 amino acids. DNA for the CDR3: TGTGCCAGCAGCCATCCCTCGGGACAGGGGGCCGACGAGCAGTACTTC. Translated: CASSHPSGQGADEQYF.

This rearrangement joins TRBV29-1 to TRBJ2-1; 13 bases are a match to TRBD2. The V segment lost 7 bases and the J segment 7 bases; nucleotides outside the gene matches: 4. This CDR3 contains 13 residues. Germline V gene sequence: CDR1 SQVTM, CDR2 ANQGSEA. CDR3 loop: CSGGLAGVNEQFF. The DNA of the CDR3 is TGCAGCGGTGGACTAGCGGGAGTGAATGAGCAGTTCTTC.

This clonotype was recorded many times. This chain connects TRBV4-1 to TRBJ1-6; D call uncertain. CDR1 is MGHRA, CDR2 YSYEKL, per germline. The CDR3 consists of 14 residues. Trimming removed 1 base at V and 7 bases at J, with 8 bases between. The CDR3 bases are TGCGCCAGCAGCCAAGGGGGTGGGAATTCACCCCTCCACTTT. The encoded protein is CASSQGGGNSPLHF.

This clonotype was observed a handful of times. The rearrangement uses TRBV19 and TRBJ2-2; D is possibly TRBD2 (6 bases). The CDR3 totals 13 residues. Deletions cut 5 bases from V and 6 bases from J, with 10 bases between. Germline V lookup: CDR1 LNHDA, CDR2 SQIVND (reference sequence). The CDR3 DNA reads TGTGCCAGTAGTTGGAGGGTGGCCGGGGAGCTGTTTTTT. This translates into CASSWRVAGELFF.

The gene calls are TRBV13 and TRBJ2-2; 7 bases map to TRBD1. V dropped 4 bases and J dropped 1; count of bases not matched to a gene: 15. In germline, CDR1 is PRHDT, CDR2 FYEKMQ (reference sequence). The CDR3 spans 19 residues. For the CDR3, the DNA is TGTGCCAGCAGCTCCCTCTATGAGCAGGGGGAACAGAACACCGGGGAGCTGTTTTTT. This gives the protein CASSSLYEQGEQNTGELFF.

In its sample, this clonotype was seen a few times. CDR3 coding DNA: TGTGCCAGCAGCCACCGGACTAGCGGGAGCCCCCTCGAGCAGTACTTC. This codes for CASSHRTSGSPLEQYF. V is TRBV14 and J is TRBJ2-7, with TRBD2 identical over 13 bases. CDR1 and CDR2 from the germline V gene are SGHDN and FVKESK. This CDR3 comprises 16 residues. V dropped 3 bases and J dropped 6; count of bases not matched to a gene: 8.

The chain carries TRBV18 and TRBJ1-2; the match to TRBD1 covers 9 bases. The germline gives CDR1 KGHSH, CDR2 LQKENI. The length of the CDR3 is 14 residues. Germline trimming cut 6 bases from V and 6 bases from J; bases unmatched to any gene: 8. CDR3 in amino acids: CASSSAGQGDGYTF. The CDR3 coding sequence is TGTGCCAGCTCGTCGGCGGGACAGGGAGATGGCTACACCTTC.

This clonotype was counted a few times. This rearrangement joins TRBV29-1 to TRBJ2-7; the D gene is possibly TRBD1 (6 bases). The CDR3 sequence is 11 residues long. Germline assignment: CDR1 SQVTM and CDR2 ANQGSEA. V was shortened by 2 bases and J by 4 bases, with 6 bases between the two germline ends. The CDR3 DNA is TGCAGCGTTGAACAGGGGTACGAGCAGTACTTC. Protein sequence: CSVEQGYEQYF.

There are a few counts of this clonotype. The chain couples TRBV7-2 to TRBJ2-1; 9 bases align to TRBD2. After removal of 5 bases from V and 4 bases from J, the junction contained 9 bases not matched to a gene. CDR1 is SGHTA, CDR2 FQGNSA, per germline. This CDR3 spans 16 amino acids. The CDR3 loop reads CASSGREGQVYNEQFF. The CDR3 nucleotides read TGTGCCAGCAGCGGGCGGGAGGGCCAAGTTTACAATGAGCAGTTCTTC.

The chain employs TRBV29-1 and TRBJ1-2, with TRBD1 matching 8 bases. CDR1 is SQVTM and CDR2 is ANQGSEA in the germline V gene. The CDR3 has 13 residues. Trimming cost V 4 bases and J 4 bases; bases outside gene matches: 5. The CDR3 is CSVGAGGAYGYTF. CDR3 DNA: TGCAGCGTTGGGGCAGGGGGCGCCTATGGCTACACCTTC.

This clonotype occurred a few times. The rearrangement joins TRBV20-1 to TRBJ2-7, with 12 bases aligning to TRBD2. Germline-derived CDR1 and CDR2 are DFQATT and SNEGSKA (reference sequence). After removal of 1 base from V and 0 bases from J, the junction contained 4 bases not matched to a gene. The CDR3 runs to 16 residues. DNA for the CDR3: TGCAGTGCTAGAGGGACTAGCGGGGTAAGCTCCTACGAGCAGTACTTC. It codes for CSARGTSGVSSYEQYF.

This clonotype showed up just a few times. The gene calls are TRBV24-1 and TRBJ2-1; no firm D call. With 1 base removed from V and 4 bases from J, the gap between germline ends came to 10 bases. The CDR3 contains 15 residues. CDR1 is KGHDR and CDR2 is SFDVKD in the germline V gene. In DNA, the CDR3 is TGTGCCACCAGTGATTTATTGGCGGAATACAATGAGCAGTTCTTC. It encodes CATSDLLAEYNEQFF.

This clonotype appeared a few times. This chain joins TRBV25-1 and TRBJ1-4, with 7 nucleotides matching TRBD1. V was pared by 1 base and J by 3 bases, with 8 bases of the junction left unmatched. The CDR3 totals 17 residues. Germline V lookup: CDR1 MGHDK, CDR2 SYGVNS. The CDR3 DNA is TGTGCCAGCAGTGAATCTTGGACAGGCATTTCTAATGAAAAACTGTTTTTT. Translation gives CASSESWTGISNEKLFF.

In this sample, this clonotype turned up a few times. This chain uses TRBV5-1 with TRBJ2-7; D is unresolved. Trimming took 1 base from V and 2 from J, leaving 13 bases between them. The germline V gene encodes CDR1 SGHRS and CDR2 YFSETQ. The CDR3 is 15 residues long. CDR3 protein: CASSLNPGDPYEQYF. CDR3 coding DNA: TGCGCCAGCAGCTTGAACCCAGGAGATCCCTACGAGCAGTACTTC.

This sequence joins TRBV5-5 and TRBJ2-7, with no clear D. In germline, CDR1 is SGHKS, CDR2 YYEKEE (reference sequence). V shed 1 base and J shed 0 bases, with 8 bases lying between them. CDR3 length: 14 amino acids. CDR3 residues: CASSLIGSSYEQYF. Written as DNA, the CDR3 is TGTGCCAGCAGCTTGATCGGAAGCTCCTACGAGCAGTACTTC. Full variable domain (outside the CDR3, taken from reference TRBV5-5 and TRBJ2-7): DAGVTQSPTHLIKTRGQQVTLRCSPISGHKSVSWYQQVLGQGPQFIFQYYEKEERGRGNFPDRFSARQFPNYSSELNVNALLLGDSALYLCASSLIGSSYEQYFGPGTRLTVT.

The rearrangement uses TRBV6-2 or TRBV6-3 and TRBJ2-5; possibly TRBD1 for D (7 bases). The CDR3 sequence is 16 residues long. CDR1 and CDR2 (germline): MNHEY, SVGEGT. Trimming took 5 bases from V and 5 from J, leaving 21 bases between them. DNA of the CDR3: TGTGCCAGCAGTCCCCTAGTTTTCAGGGGGAGGGAGACCCAGTACTTC. This codes for CASSPLVFRGRETQYF.

This clonotype has at least ten counts. The V call is TRBV7-9, the J call TRBJ2-7, with D unresolved. Deletions cut 6 bases from V and 4 bases from J, with 7 bases between. The CDR3 covers 11 residues. Germline CDR1 and CDR2: SEHNR and FQNEAQ (reference sequence). In DNA, the CDR3 is TGTGCCAGCAGAGGTGGGTACGAGCAGTACTTC. It codes for CASRGGYEQYF.

This clonotype occurred many times. The chain has TRBV7-9 and TRBJ2-5, with 7 nucleotides matching TRBD2. The CDR3 is 14 residues long. Germline V gene data show CDR1 as SEHNR and CDR2 as FQNEAQ (reference sequence). V trimming: 5 bases; J trimming: 5 bases; junction bases outside the gene matches: 8. CDR3 amino acids: CASSDRGVQETQYF. CDR3 in DNA: TGTGCCAGCAGCGACCGGGGGGTTCAGGAGACCCAGTACTTC.

V is TRBV20-1 and J is TRBJ1-2, with D perhaps TRBD1 (6 bases). Per germline, CDR1 DFQATT and CDR2 SNEGSKA (reference sequence). CDR3 length equals 12 residues. Trimming removed 8 bases at V and 8 bases at J, with 18 bases between. In nucleotides, the CDR3 is TGCAGTCGGGATACAGGGCGAGGAGGCTACACCTTC. As protein: CSRDTGRGGYTF.

The chain recombines TRBV4-1 with TRBJ2-7; no clear D. Trimming took off 4 bases at V and 3 bases at J, with 10 bases between the two ends. This CDR3 is 13 amino acids long. The germline V gene encodes CDR1 MGHRA and CDR2 YSYEKL. The CDR3 bases are TGCGCCAGCAGCCCGGACGGCTACTACGAGCAGTACTTC. It encodes CASSPDGYYEQYF.

The CDR3 nucleotides read TGCGCCAGCAGCTTGTACTCGCGGGACTTATACAATGAGCAGTTCTTC. It yields the protein CASSLYSRDLYNEQFF. The chain links TRBV5-1 to TRBJ2-1, with a weak D call TRBD2 (6 bases). CDR3 length: 16 residues. Germline V gives CDR1 SGHRS, CDR2 YFSETQ. V was trimmed by 1 base and J by 4 bases, leaving 15 bases between them.

This clonotype was seen many times. This chain joins TRBV5-1 and TRBJ2-1; D is possibly TRBD2 (6 bases). This CDR3 has 11 amino acids. From germline, CDR1 is SGHRS and CDR2 YFSETQ. V lost 4 bases to trimming and J lost 10 bases, with 9 bases between them. The chain's CDR3 is CASSPGLEQFF. The CDR3 coding sequence is TGCGCCAGCAGCCCGGGACTCGAGCAGTTCTTC. Looking up the rest from reference TRBV5-1 and TRBJ2-1 gives the full variable domain: KAGVTQTPRYLIKTRGQQVTLSCSPISGHRSVSWYQQTPGQGLQFLFEYFSETQRNKGNFPGRFSGRQFSNSRSEMNVSTLELGDSALYLCASSPGLEQFFGPGTRLTVL.

This clonotype was seen once. The gene calls are TRBV18 and TRBJ2-1, with 9 bases lining up with TRBD2. The V segment lost 3 bases and the J segment 8 bases; nucleotides outside the gene matches: 5. The CDR3 loop spans 14 amino acids. The germline CDR1 and CDR2 sequences are KGHSH and LQKENI. CDR3 bases: TGTGCCAGCTCACCGGGGACTAGCTTCGATGAGCAGTTCTTC. It yields the protein CASSPGTSFDEQFF.